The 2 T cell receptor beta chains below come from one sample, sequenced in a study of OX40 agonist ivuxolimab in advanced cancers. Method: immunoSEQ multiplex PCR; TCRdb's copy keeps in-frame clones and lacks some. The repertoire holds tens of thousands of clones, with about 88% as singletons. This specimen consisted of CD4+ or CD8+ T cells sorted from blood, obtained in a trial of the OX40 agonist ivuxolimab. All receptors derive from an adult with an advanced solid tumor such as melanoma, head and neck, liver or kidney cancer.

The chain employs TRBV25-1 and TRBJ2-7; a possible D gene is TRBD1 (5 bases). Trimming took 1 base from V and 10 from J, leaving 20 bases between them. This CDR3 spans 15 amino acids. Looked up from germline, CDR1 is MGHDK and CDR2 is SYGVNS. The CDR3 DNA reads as TGTGCCAGCAGTGAATCAGCAGGGCTTAGGGGTATCCAGTACTTC. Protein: CASSESAGLRGIQYF.

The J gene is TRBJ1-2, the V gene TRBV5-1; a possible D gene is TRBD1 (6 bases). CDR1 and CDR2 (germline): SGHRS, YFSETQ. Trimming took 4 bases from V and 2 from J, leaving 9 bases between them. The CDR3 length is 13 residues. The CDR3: CASSVDSNYGYTF. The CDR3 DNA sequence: TGCGCCAGCAGCGTGGACAGCAACTATGGCTACACCTTC.